This TCR beta chain was recorded in a study of glioma-infiltrating T cells. The wider study: Presurgical dexamethasone in glioma patients lasted six or fewer days.

The iRepertoire nested amplicon-rescue multiplex PCR amplified TCR alpha and beta CDR3s from RNA. TCRdb used MiXCR to reprocess the multiplex PCR reads, holding one entry per CDR3 protein. The profile shows a few hundred thousand distinct CDR3 sequences, around 45% of them singletons. Study-wide results and limits: Tissue-blood divergence was below expectation in non-neoplastic patients, above in gliomas. A blood CDR3 motif signature was depleted in highly divergent patients.

Germline CDR1 KGHSH, CDR2 LQKENI. The CDR3 length is 17 residues. Trimming cost V 5 bases and J 1 base; bases outside gene matches: 8. This clonotype was found a few times. Its antigen is currently unknown. Specimen: glioma tissue, nonneoplastic brain tissue, or PBMCs (not recorded which). The sequence was obtained from a human donor with low-grade glioma or glioblastoma, undergoing nonglioma brain surgery, or in good health (not recorded which). This chain connects TRBV18 to TRBJ2-1; 10 positions agree with TRBD2. CDR3 sequence reads: CASSSRLAGPSYNEQFF. The CDR3 bases are TGTGCCAGCTCATCACGACTAGCGGGTCCATCCTACAATGAGCAGTTCTTC.